This T cell receptor beta chain derives from a study of blood T cell repertoires in COVID-19. At the level of the study: The United States, Italy and Spain supplied acute and convalescent COVID-19 samples.

Some clones are missing from TCRdb's copy, which holds only in-frame ones; the method was immunoSEQ multiplex PCR. This table holds roughly 100,000 clones, about four fifths found once. Deletions cut 2 bases from V and 4 bases from J, with 11 bases between. Germline CDR1 MNHEY, CDR2 SVGAGI. This CDR3 comprises 15 residues. The chain joins TRBV6-5 to TRBJ2-2, with D perhaps TRBD1 (6 bases). This receptor was identified in a man between 40 and 49 years old with active or convalescent COVID-19. Sample: peripheral blood. The CDR3, as DNA: TGTGCCAGCAGTTACGGCCAGGGGTTCACCGGGGAGCTGTTTTTT. As protein: CASSYGQGFTGELFF.